This note documents a single T cell receptor beta chain sequence. The data belong to a study of blood T cell repertoires in COVID-19. Turning to the study itself: T cells, B-cell-depleted T cells, or PBMCs provided the cDNA or gDNA that served as material.

Germline V gene data show CDR1 as SGHAT and CDR2 as FQNNGV. The CDR3 is made up of 18 amino acids. V shed 1 base, J shed 2 bases, and the junction held 12 bases outside the gene matches. Original processing notes: Estimates of nucleated cell counts were drawn from the amplification of reference gene primers. The table came from immunoSEQ multiplex PCR; TCRdb's copy has only in-frame clones and leaves some out. The DNA was the basis for D and trimming; V, J and clone size are from that table. Of over 200,000 clones in the sample, about four fifths were seen once. What was sequenced was peripheral blood. The chain links TRBV11-2 to TRBJ2-3; 7 bases match TRBD2. The clonotype was recovered from a woman aged 45-59 years with acute or convalescent COVID-19. The CDR3 loop is CASSLGVILASNTDTQYF. The CDR3 DNA sequence: TGTGCCAGCAGCTTAGGGGTGATACTAGCGTCCAACACAGATACGCAGTATTTT. Based on the CDR3 plus reference TRBV11-2 and TRBJ2-3, the full variable domain is EAGVAQSPRYKIIEKRQSVAFWCNPISGHATLYWYQQILGQGPKLLIQFQNNGVVDDSQLPKDRFSAERLKGVDSTLKIQPAKLEDSAVYLCASSLGVILASNTDTQYFGPGTRLTVL.